This T cell receptor beta chain was obtained from a study of blood T cell repertoires in COVID-19. Study background: The United States, Italy and Spain supplied acute and convalescent COVID-19 samples. T cells, B-cell-depleted T cells, or PBMCs provided the cDNA or gDNA that served as material.

In the original analysis: The authors estimated nucleated cell counts from reference gene primer amplification. Assay: immunoSEQ multiplex PCR; the TCRdb copy retains only in-frame clones and omits some. Clone size and the V and J calls come from that table; the DNA yielded D and trimming. The sample lists under 400,000 clones; about 87% were seen once. The CDR3 consists of 18 residues. Germline V gene data show CDR1 as MGHDK and CDR2 as SYGVNS. V lost 6 bases, J lost 0 bases, and 21 bases lay in between. Seattle researchers signed up patients amid active infection and tracked them longitudinally. Sequenced material: peripheral blood. The receptor's source is a woman in her twenties or thirties with COVID-19, enrolled during active disease. This chain connects TRBV25-1 to TRBJ1-5; a possible D gene is TRBD1 (6 bases). The CDR3, as DNA: TGTGCCAGCAGAGCGCGGGGGCCCACCCTTTATAGCAATCAGCCCCAGCATTTT. Its translation is CASRARGPTLYSNQPQHF.